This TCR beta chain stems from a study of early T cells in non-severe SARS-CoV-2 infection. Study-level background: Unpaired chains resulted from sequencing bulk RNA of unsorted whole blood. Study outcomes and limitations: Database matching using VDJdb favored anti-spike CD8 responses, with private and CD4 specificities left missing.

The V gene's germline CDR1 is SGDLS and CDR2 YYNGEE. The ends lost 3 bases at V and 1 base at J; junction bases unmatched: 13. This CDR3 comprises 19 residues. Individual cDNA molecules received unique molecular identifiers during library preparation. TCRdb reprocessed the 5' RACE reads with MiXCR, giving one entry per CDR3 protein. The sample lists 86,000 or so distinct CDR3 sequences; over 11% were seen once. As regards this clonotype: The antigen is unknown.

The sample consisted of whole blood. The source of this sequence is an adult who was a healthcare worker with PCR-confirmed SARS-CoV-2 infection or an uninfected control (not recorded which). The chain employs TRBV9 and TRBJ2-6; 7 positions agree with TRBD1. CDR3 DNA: TGTGCCAGCAGCGAGGGATTAGAACAGGGGACATCTGGGGCCAACGTCCTGACTTTC. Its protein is CASSEGLEQGTSGANVLTF. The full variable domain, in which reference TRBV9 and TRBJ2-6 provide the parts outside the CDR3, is DSGVTQTPKHLITATGQRVTLRCSPRSGDLSVYWYQQSLDQGLQFLIQYYNGEERAKGNILERFSAQQFPDLHSELNLSSLELGDSALYFCASSEGLEQGTSGANVLTFGAGSRLTVL.